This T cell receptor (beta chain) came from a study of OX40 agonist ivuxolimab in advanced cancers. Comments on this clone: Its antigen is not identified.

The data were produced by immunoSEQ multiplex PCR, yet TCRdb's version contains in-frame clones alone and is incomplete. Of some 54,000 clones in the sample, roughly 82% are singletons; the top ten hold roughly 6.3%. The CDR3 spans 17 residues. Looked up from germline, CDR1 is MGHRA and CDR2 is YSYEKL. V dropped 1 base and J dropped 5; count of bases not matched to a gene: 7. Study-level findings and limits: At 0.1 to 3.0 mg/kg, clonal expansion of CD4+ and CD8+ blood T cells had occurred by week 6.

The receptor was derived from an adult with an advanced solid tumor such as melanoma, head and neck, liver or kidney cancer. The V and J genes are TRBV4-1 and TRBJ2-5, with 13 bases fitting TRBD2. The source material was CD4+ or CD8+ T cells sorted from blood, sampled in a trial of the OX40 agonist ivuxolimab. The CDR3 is CASSQAGTSGILETQYF. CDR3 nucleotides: TGCGCCAGCAGCCAAGCGGGGACTAGCGGGATCCTGGAGACCCAGTACTTC.